This T cell receptor beta chain was captured by sequencing in a study of T cell responses to AZD1222 COVID-19 vaccine listed by TCRdb under 2021. In terms of the full investigation: A total of 240 or so trial participants underwent TCR sequencing, of whom about 200 had received two doses of AZD1222 and some 25 had received two doses of the MenACWY control vaccine. Trial participants were enrolled by age into subgroups of 18-55, 56-69 and 70-plus years, and around 150, 29 and 61 TCR-sequenced participants, respectively, were included in these subgroups.

The CDR3, cysteine through phenylalanine, is 15 amino acids long. The kept DNA is CDR3 alone, 45 bases in frame from the first base. CDR1 LGHNA and CDR2 YNFKEQ were looked up in the germline V gene. Relative to germline, V is 4 bases shorter and J is 0 bases shorter, with 10 bases between their ends. Sample time point, as interpreted from the label and publication: baseline before first vaccination. The sample's treatment or condition label, in plain terms: meningococcal conjugate vaccine given as trial control. Vaccinee samples came from UK trials COV001 and COV002, including a single-blind randomized controlled phase 2/3 trial of AZD1222 (ChAdOx1 nCoV-19) in healthy adults. Trial participant PBMC samples were collected at day 0 and day 28 after the second dose for TCRbeta chain sequencing. The CDR3 regions of human TCRbeta chains were subjected to immunosequencing. The paper's data handling went like this. TCRs in the repertoires were compared against a reference library of SARS-CoV-2-specific TCRs that had been generated with the MIRA antigen-specificity platform. Breadth was defined as the fraction of unique TCRs that were SARS-CoV-2-associated. Depth was defined as the fraction of total T cells that were SARS-CoV-2-associated. Using the MIRA data, every spike-specific TCR was mapped to the spike region that the TCR reacted to and assigned to either a CD4 or a CD8 class. Log10-transformed breadth and depth values were compared by one-way ANOVA with Sidak's multiple comparisons tests. Held by TCRdb, this immuneACCESS table contains in-frame sequences only and omits some clones. Under half of the omission traces to an unresolved V gene where checked; the cause of the rest is unknown. For V, J and clone size, that table is used; D and trimming come from the DNA. The sample has 200,000 to 250,000 clones on record, under 95% of them singletons. The top ten clones comprise approximately 1% of the sample.

The study at large found these results: Conclusions about previously exposed vaccinees are limited, since just a handful of AZD1222 recipients were seropositive for SARS-CoV-2 at baseline. Most participants were white British and females outnumbered males, and the authors suggested that clonal diversity may have been underestimated. Because no samples from the day 14 peak response were available, repertoires could be characterized only after the peak T cell response. CD4 TCRs associated with the vaccine covered the entire spike protein, and the dominant responses were in regions 160-218 and 743-854. The 56-69-year group was small, and its depth increase did not reach significance, likely because of low power. Reportedly, almost half of the unique spike-specific TCRs recognized epitopes lying outside the regions that are mutated in the B.1.351 and B.1.1.7 variants. After two AZD1222 doses, both the breadth and the depth of spike-specific TCRs were significantly higher than at day 0 and than in MenACWY recipients.

On this clone itself: The antigen this receptor binds is unknown. The sample holds no much larger clone one base away, and base qualities are not on file.

The source was peripheral blood, collected on day 0 of MenACWY control vaccination. The sequence derives from an adult in good health. The chain was built from TRBV4-2 and TRBJ1-3, with no D gene named confidently. The base sequence is TGTGCCAGCAGCCCCCGACTCGTCTCTGGAAACACCATATATTTT. Translation gives CASSPRLVSGNTIYF.